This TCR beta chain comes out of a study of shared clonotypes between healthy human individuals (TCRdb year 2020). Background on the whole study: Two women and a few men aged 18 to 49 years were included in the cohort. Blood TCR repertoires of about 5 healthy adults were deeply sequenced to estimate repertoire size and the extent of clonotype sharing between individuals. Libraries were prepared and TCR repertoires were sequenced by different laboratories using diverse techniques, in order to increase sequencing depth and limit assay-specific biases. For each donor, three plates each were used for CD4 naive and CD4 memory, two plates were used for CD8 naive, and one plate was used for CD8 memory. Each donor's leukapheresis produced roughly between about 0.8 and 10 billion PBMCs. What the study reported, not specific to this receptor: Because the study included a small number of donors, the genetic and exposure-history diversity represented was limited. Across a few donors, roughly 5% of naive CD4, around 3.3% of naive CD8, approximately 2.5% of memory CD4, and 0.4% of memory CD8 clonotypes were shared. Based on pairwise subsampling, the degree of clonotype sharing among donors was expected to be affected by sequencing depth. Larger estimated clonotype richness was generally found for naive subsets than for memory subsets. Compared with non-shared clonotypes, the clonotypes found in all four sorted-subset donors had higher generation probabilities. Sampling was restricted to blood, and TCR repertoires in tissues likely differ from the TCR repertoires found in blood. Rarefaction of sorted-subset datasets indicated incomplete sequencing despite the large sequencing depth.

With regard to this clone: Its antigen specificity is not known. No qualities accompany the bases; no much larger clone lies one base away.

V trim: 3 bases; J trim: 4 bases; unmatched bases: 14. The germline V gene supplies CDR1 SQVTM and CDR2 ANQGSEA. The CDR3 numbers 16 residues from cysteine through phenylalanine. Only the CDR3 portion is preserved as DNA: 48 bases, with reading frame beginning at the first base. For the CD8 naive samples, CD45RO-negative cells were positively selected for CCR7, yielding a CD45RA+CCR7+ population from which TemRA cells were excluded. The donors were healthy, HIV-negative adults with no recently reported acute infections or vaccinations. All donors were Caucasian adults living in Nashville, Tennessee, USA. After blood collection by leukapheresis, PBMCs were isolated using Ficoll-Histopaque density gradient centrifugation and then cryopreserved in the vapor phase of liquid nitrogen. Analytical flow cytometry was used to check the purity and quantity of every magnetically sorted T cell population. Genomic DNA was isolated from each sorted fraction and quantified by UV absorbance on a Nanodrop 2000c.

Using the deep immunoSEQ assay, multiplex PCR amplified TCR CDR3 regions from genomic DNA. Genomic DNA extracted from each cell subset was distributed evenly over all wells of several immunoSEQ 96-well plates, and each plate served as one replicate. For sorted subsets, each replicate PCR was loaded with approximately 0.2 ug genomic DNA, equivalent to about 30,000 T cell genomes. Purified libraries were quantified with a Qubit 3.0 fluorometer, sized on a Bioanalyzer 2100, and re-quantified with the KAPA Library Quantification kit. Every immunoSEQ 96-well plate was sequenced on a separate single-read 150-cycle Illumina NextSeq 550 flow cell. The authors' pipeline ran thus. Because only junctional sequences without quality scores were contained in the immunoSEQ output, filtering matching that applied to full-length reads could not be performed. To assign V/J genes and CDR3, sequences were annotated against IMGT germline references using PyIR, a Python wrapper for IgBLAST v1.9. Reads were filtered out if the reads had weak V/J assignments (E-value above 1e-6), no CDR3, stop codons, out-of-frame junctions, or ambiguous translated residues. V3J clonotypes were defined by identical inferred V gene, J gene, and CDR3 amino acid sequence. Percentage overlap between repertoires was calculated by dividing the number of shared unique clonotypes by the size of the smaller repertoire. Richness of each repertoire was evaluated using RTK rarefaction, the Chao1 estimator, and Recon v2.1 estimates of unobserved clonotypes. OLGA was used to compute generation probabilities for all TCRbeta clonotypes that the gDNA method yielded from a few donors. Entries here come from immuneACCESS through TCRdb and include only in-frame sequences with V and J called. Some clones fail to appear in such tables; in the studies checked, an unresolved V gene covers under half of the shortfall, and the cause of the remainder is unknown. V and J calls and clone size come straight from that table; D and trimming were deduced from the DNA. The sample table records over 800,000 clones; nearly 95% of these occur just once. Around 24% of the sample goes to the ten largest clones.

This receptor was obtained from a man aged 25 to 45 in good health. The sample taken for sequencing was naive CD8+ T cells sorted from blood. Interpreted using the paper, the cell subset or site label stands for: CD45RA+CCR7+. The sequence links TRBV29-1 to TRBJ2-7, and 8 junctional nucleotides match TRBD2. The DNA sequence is TGCAGCGTTGAGGGGGGGGCCGGACTAGCAGGATACGAGCAGTACTTC. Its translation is CSVEGGAGLAGYEQYF.